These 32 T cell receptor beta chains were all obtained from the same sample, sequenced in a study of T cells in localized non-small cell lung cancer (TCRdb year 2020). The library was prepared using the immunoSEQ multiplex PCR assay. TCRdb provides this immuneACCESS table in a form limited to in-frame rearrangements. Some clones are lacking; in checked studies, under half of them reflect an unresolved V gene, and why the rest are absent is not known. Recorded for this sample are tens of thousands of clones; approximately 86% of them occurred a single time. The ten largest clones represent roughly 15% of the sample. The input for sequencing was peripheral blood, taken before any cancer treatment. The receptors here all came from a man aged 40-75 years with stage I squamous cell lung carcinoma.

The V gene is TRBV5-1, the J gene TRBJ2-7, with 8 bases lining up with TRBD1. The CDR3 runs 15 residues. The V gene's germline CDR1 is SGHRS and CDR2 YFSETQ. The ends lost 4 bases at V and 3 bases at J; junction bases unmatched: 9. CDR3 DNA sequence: TGCGCCAGCAGCCCCCGCGGGACAGGAAACTACGAGCAGTACTTC. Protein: CASSPRGTGNYEQYF.

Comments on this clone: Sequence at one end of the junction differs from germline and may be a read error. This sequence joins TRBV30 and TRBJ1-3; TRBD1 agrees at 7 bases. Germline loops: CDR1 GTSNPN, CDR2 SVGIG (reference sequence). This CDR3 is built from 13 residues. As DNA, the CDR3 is TGTGCCTGGAGTGTACGGAATAGCGGGACAGTTGGATTT. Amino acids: CAWSVRNSGTVGF.

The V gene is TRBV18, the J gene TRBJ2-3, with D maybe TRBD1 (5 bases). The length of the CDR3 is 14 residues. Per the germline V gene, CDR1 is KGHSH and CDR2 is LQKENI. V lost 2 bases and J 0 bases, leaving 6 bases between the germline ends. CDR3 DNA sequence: TGTGCCAGCTCACCAGGGGCCAGCACAGATACGCAGTATTTT. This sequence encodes CASSPGASTDTQYF.

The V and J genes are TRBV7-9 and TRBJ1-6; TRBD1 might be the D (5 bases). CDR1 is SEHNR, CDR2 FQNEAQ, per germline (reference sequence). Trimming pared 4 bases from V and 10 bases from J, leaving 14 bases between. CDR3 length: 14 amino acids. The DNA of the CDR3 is TGTGCCAGCAGCTCATCAGGGAGTGAGTCACCCCTCCACTTT. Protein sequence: CASSSSGSESPLHF. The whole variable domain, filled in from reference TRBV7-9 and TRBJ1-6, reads DTGVSQNPRHKITKRGQNVTFRCDPISEHNRLYWYRQTLGQGPEFLTYFQNEAQLEKSRLLSDRFSAERPKGSFSTLEIQRTEQGDSAMYLCASSSSGSESPLHFGNGTRLTVT.

The CDR3 sequence is CASSYSRGIGGYTF. DNA for the CDR3: TGTGCCAGCAGTTACTCGAGAGGTATCGGGGGCTACACCTTC. J is TRBJ1-2 and V is TRBV6-5; D gene uncertain. Germline V gene sequence: CDR1 MNHEY, CDR2 SVGAGI. CDR3 length equals 14 residues. Trimming removed 0 bases from V and 8 bases from J, with 13 bases in between.

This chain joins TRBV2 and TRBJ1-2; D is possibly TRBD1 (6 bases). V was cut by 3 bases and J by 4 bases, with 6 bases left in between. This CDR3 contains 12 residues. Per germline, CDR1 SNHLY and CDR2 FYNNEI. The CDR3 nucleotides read TGTGCCAGCAGTGAGGGGGCCTATGGCTACACCTTC. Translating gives CASSEGAYGYTF.

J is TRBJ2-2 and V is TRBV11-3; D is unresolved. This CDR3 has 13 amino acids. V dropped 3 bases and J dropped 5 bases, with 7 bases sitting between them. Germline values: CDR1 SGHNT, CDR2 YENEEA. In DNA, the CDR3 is TGTGCCAGCAGCTTGGACGAGACCGGGGAGCTGTTTTTT. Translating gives CASSLDETGELFF.

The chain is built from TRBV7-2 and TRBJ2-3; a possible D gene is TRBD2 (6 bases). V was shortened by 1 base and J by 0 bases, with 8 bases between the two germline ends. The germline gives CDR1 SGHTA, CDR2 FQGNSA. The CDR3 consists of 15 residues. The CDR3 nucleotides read TGTGCCAGCAGCTTAGTAGGGACTAGCACAGATACGCAGTATTTT. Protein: CASSLVGTSTDTQYF.

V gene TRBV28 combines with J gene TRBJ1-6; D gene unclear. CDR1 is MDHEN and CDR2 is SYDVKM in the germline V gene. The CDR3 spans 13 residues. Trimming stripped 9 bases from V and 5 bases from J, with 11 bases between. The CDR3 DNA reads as TGTGCCAGTTCAAGTCAAAATAATTCACCCCTCCACTTT. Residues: CASSSQNNSPLHF.

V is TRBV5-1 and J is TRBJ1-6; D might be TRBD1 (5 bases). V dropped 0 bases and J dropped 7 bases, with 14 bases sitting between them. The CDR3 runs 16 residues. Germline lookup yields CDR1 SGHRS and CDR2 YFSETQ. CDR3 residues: CASSLAQGEANSPLHF. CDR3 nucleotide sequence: TGCGCCAGCAGCTTGGCCCAAGGGGAGGCGAATTCACCCCTCCACTTT.

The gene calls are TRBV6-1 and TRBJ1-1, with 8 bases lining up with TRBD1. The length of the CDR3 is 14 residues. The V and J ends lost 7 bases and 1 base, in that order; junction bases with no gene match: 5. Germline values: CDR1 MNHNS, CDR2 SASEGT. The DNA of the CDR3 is TGTGCCAGCACTACAGGGGGACCGAACACTGAAGCTTTCTTT. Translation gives CASTTGGPNTEAFF.

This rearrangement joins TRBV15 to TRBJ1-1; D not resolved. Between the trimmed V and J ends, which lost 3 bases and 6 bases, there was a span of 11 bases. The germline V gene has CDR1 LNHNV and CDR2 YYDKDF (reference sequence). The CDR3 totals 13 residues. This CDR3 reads CATSSGRKAEAFF. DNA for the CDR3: TGTGCCACCAGCAGCGGACGCAAGGCTGAAGCTTTCTTT.

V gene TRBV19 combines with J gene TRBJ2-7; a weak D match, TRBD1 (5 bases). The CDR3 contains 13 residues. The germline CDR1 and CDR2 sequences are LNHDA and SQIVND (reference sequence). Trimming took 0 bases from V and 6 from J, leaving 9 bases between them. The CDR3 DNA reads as TGTGCCAGTAGTATAGACAGGGTCGGCGAGCAGTACTTC. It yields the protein CASSIDRVGEQYF.

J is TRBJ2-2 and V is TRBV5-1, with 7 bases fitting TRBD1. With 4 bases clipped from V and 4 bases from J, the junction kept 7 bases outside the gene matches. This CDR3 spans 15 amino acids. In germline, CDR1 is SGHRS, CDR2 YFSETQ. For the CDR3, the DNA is TGCGCCAGCAGCGCCCGGACAGGCTCCACCGGGGAGCTGTTTTTT. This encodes CASSARTGSTGELFF.

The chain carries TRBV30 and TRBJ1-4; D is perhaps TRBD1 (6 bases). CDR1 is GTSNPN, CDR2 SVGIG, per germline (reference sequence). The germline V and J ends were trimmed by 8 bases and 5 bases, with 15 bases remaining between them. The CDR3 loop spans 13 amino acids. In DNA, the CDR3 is TGTGCCCTGGAACGGAGGGGGAATGAAAAACTGTTTTTT. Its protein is CALERRGNEKLFF.

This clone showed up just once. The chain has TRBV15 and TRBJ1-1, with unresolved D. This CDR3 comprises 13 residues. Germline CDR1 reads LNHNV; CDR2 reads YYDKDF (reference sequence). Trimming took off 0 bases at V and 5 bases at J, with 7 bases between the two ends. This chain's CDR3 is CATSRDGKTEAFF. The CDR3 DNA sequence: TGTGCCACCAGCAGAGATGGAAAAACTGAAGCTTTCTTT.

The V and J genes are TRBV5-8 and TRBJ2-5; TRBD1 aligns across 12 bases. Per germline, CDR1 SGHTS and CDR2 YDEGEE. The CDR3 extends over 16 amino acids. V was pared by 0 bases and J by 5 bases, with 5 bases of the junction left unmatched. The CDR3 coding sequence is TGTGCCAGCAGCTTGGAGGGACAGGGGGCTTCGGAGACCCAGTACTTC. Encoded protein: CASSLEGQGASETQYF.

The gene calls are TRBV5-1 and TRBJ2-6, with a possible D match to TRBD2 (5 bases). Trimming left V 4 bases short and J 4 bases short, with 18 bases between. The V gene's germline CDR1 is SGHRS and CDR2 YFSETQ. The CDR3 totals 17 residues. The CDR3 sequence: CASSPQIGVSGANVLTF. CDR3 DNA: TGCGCCAGCAGCCCCCAAATCGGGGTGTCCGGGGCCAACGTCCTGACTTTC.

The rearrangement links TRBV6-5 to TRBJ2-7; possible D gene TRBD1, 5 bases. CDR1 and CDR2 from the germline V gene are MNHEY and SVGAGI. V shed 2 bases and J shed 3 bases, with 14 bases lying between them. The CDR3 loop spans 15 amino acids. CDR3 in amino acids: CASSYARQPHYEQYF. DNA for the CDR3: TGTGCCAGCAGTTACGCCCGACAGCCCCACTACGAGCAGTACTTC.

The CDR3 reads CASSQGGGSYNEQFF. As DNA, the CDR3 is TGCGCCAGCAGCCAAGGGGGGGGCAGTTACAATGAGCAGTTCTTC. The V gene is TRBV4-1, the J gene TRBJ2-1, with D perhaps TRBD2 (7 bases). The CDR3 has 15 residues. The V gene lost 1 base and the J gene lost 4 bases, with 11 bases spanning the gap. Germline CDR1 MGHRA, CDR2 YSYEKL.

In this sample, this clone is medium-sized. The CDR3 nucleotides are TGCAGCGTCACTACAGGGGTCACTGAAGCTTTCTTT. Residues: CSVTTGVTEAFF. V and J are TRBV29-1 and TRBJ1-1; 7 bases match TRBD1. Germline values: CDR1 SQVTM, CDR2 ANQGSEA. V lost 6 bases to trimming and J lost 4 bases; unmatched junction nucleotides: 5. This CDR3 is built from 12 residues.

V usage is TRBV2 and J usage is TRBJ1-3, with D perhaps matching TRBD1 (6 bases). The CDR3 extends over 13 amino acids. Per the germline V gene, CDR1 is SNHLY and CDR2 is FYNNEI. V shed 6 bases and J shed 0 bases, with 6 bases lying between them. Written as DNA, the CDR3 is TGTGCCAGCAGGGACAGCTCTGGAAACACCATATATTTT. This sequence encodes CASRDSSGNTIYF.

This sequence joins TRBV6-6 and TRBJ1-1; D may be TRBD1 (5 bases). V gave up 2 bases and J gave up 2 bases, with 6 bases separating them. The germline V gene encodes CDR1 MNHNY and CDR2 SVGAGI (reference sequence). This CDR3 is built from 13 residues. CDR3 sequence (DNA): TGTGCCAGCAGTTACGACAGAAACACTGAAGCTTTCTTT. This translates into CASSYDRNTEAFF.

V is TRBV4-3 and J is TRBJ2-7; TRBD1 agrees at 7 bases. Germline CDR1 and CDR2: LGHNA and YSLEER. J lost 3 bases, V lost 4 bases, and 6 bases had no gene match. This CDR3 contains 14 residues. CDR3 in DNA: TGCGCCAGCAGCCGATGGACAGGAATCTACGAGCAGTACTTC. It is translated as CASSRWTGIYEQYF.

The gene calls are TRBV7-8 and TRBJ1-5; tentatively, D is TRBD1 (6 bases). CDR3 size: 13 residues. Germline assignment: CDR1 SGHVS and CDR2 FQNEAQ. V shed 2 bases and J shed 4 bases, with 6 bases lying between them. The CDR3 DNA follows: TGTGCCAGCAGCTTACAGGGGAATCAGCCCCAGCATTTT. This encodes CASSLQGNQPQHF.

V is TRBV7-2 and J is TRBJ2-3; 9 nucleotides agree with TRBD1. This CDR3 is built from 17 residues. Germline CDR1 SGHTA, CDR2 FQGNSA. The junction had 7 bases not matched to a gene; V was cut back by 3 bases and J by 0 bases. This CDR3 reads CASSLEGQGPSTDTQYF. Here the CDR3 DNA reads TGTGCCAGCAGCTTGGAAGGACAGGGGCCAAGCACAGATACGCAGTATTTT. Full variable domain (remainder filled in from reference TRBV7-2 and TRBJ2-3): GAGVSQSPSNKVTEKGKDVELRCDPISGHTALYWYRQSLGQGLEFLIYFQGNSAPDKSGLPSDRFSAERTGGSVSTLTIQRTQQEDSAVYLCASSLEGQGPSTDTQYFGPGTRLTVL.

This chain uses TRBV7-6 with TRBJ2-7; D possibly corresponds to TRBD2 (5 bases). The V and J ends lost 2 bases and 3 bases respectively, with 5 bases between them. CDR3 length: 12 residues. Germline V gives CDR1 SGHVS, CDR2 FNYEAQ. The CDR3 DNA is TGTGCCAGCAGCTTACGGGGCTACGAGCAGTACTTC. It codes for CASSLRGYEQYF.

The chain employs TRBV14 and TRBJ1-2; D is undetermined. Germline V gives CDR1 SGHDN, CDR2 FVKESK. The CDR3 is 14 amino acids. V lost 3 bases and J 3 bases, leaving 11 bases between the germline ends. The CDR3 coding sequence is TGTGCCAGCAGCCAGGAAGGACCTGACTATGGCTACACCTTC. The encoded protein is CASSQEGPDYGYTF.

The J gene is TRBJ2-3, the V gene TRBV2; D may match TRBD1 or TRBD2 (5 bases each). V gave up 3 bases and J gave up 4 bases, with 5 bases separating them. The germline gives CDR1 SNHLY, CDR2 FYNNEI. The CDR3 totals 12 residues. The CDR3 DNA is TGTGCCAGCAGTGAGGGGGCAGATACGCAGTATTTT. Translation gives CASSEGADTQYF. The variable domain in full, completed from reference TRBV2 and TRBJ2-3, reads EPEVTQTPSHQVTQMGQEVILRCVPISNHLYFYWYRQILGQKVEFLVSFYNNEISEKSEIFDDQFSVERPDGSNFTLKIRSTKLEDSAMYFCASSEGADTQYFGPGTRLTVL.

The CDR3 protein is CASSLQEKNTEAFF. CDR3 bases: TGTGCCAGCAGCTTACAGGAGAAGAACACTGAAGCTTTCTTT. The V call is TRBV7-9, the J call TRBJ1-1; D uncertain. CDR3 length: 14 residues. CDR1 and CDR2 (germline): SEHNR, FQNEAQ (reference sequence). With 2 bases removed from V and 1 base from J, the gap between germline ends came to 8 bases.

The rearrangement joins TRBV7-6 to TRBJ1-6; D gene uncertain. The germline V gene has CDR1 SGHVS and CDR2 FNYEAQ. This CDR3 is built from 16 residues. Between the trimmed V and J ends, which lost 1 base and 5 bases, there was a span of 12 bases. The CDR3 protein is CASSLVKPNNNSPLHF. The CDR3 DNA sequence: TGTGCCAGCAGCTTAGTTAAGCCAAACAATAATTCACCCCTCCACTTT. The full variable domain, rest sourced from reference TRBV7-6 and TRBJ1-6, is GAGVSQSPRYKVTKRGQDVALRCDPISGHVSLYWYRQALGQGPEFLTYFNYEAQQDKSGLPNDRFSAERPEGSISTLTIQRTEQRDSAMYRCASSLVKPNNNSPLHFGNGTRLTVT.

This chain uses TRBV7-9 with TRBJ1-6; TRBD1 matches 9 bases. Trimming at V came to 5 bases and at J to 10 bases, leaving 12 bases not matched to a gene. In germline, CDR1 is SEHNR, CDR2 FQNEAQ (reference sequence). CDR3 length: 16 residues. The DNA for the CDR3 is TGTGCCAGCAGCCCTTTAGGGGACAGGGAGAAGTCACCCCTCCACTTT. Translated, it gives CASSPLGDREKSPLHF.